Listed below are T cell receptor beta chains from one sample, sequenced in a study of radiotherapy plus CTLA-4 blockade in lung cancer. The repertoire was sequenced with immunoSEQ multiplex PCR; TCRdb's copy has only in-frame clones and lacks some. The data contain tens of thousands of clones, about 78% of them singletons. The sequences come from peripheral blood, collected from a patient treated with radiotherapy plus ipilimumab. These receptors all come from a human donor with non-small cell lung cancer who had a partial response to radiotherapy plus ipilimumab. Some clones in this sample may be carry-over from other donors' samples. The CDR3 runs from the conserved cysteine through the conserved F or W. D genes are given only for firm matches. Clone size is stated in some rows and not others, as once, few, many or a class when expanded.

TRBD2,TRBV6-6,TRBJ2-1,few,CASSLGGGGNEQFF,TGTGCCAGCAGTTTAGGCGGGGGGGGAAATGAGCAGTTCTTC
TRBD1,TRBV6-1,TRBJ2-3,NA,CASWGTGVTDTQYF,TGTGCCAGCTGGGGGACAGGGGTCACAGATACGCAGTATTTT
NA,TRBV27,TRBJ2-5,once,CASSRQGTQYF,TGTGCCAGCAGCAGACAAGGGACCCAGTACTTC
TRBD1,TRBV5-6,TRBJ2-1,NA,CASSPTGYHEQFF,TGTGCCAGCAGCCCGACAGGGTACCATGAGCAGTTCTTC
NA,TRBV27,TRBJ2-1,NA,CASRRIGPGGYNEQFF,TGTGCCAGCAGGAGGATCGGGCCCGGGGGCTACAATGAGCAGTTCTTC
NA,TRBV7-2,TRBJ2-1,once,CASSLGGTSNEQFF,TGTGCCAGCAGCTTAGGGGGGACAAGTAATGAGCAGTTCTTC
TRBD1,TRBV10-3,TRBJ2-7,few,CATGTGASYEQYF,TGTGCCACCGGGACAGGGGCCTCCTACGAGCAGTACTTC
TRBD1,TRBV6-1,TRBJ2-7,NA,CASNQGTGGVHEQYF,TGTGCCAGCAACCAAGGGACAGGGGGTGTCCACGAGCAGTACTTC
TRBD1,TRBV19,TRBJ2-1,few,CASSIGQGRFDEQFF,TGTGCCAGTAGTATAGGACAGGGGAGATTCGATGAGCAGTTCTTC
TRBD1,TRBV18,TRBJ1-2,NA,CASSPAAGGDGYTF,TGTGCCAGCTCACCAGCGGCAGGGGGCGATGGCTACACCTTC
TRBD1,TRBV19,TRBJ2-6,NA,CASSRTGQPGANVLTF,TGTGCCAGTAGTCGGACAGGGCAGCCTGGGGCCAACGTCCTGACTTTC
TRBD1,TRBV18,TRBJ2-1,NA,CASSLTGTGVYNEQFF,TGTGCCAGCTCACTCACCGGGACAGGGGTCTACAATGAGCAGTTCTTC
NA,TRBV18,TRBJ1-2,once,CASSPRIEVADDGYTF,TGTGCCAGCTCACCACGAATTGAGGTAGCTGATGATGGCTACACCTTC
TRBD2,TRBV27,TRBJ2-2,NA,CASSLAGWGGELFF,TGTGCCAGCAGTCTAGCGGGGTGGGGCGGGGAGCTGTTTTTT
NA,TRBV2,TRBJ1-6,NA,CASRIPQLWNSPLHF,TGTGCCAGCAGGATCCCACAGTTGTGGAATTCACCCCTCCACTTT
NA,TRBV19,TRBJ2-7,few,CASSIVQGYEQYF,TGTGCCAGTAGTATAGTCCAGGGCTACGAGCAGTACTTC
NA,TRBV7-6,TRBJ2-1,NA,CASSYGKGLYNEQFF,TGTGCCAGCAGTTATGGGAAGGGGCTCTACAATGAGCAGTTCTTC
NA,TRBV10-2,TRBJ1-2,NA,CASSEWGYYGYTF,TGCGCCAGCAGTGAGTGGGGCTACTATGGCTACACCTTC
NA,TRBV11-1,TRBJ2-2,NA,CASNLGTSTGELFF,TGTGCCAGCAATCTGGGGACTTCCACCGGGGAGCTGTTTTTT
TRBD2,TRBV7-2,TRBJ2-3,NA,CASSLGLAGAGDTQYF,TGTGCCAGCAGCTTAGGACTAGCGGGGGCCGGAGATACGCAGTATTTT
TRBD1,TRBV28,TRBJ1-6,few,CASRAWDRGNSPLHF,TGTGCCAGCAGAGCCTGGGACAGGGGGAACTCACCCCTCCACTTT
TRBD1,TRBV27,TRBJ1-4,NA,CASSLRGRGNEKLFF,TGTGCCAGCAGCCTCAGGGGGCGCGGCAATGAAAAACTGTTTTTT
NA,TRBV28,TRBJ1-1,NA,CASSFGRWTEAFF,TGTGCCAGCAGTTTTGGCCGATGGACTGAAGCTTTCTTT
NA,TRBV7-6,TRBJ1-3,NA,CASSLDDRRNTIYF,TGTGCCAGCAGCTTAGACGACAGGAGAAACACCATATATTTT
NA,TRBV9,TRBJ2-1,NA,CASSVGLGVDNEQFF,TGTGCCAGCAGCGTAGGACTAGGAGTAGACAATGAGCAGTTCTTC
TRBD1,TRBV6-5,TRBJ1-3,few,CASSYETGPGNTIYF,TGTGCCAGCAGTTACGAGACAGGGCCTGGAAACACCATATATTTT
NA,TRBV11-2,TRBJ1-1,NA,CASSLGRGNTEAFF,TGTGCCAGCAGTCTAGGGCGGGGAAACACTGAAGCTTTCTTT
NA,TRBV2,TRBJ2-3,NA,CASSDTRWSTDTQYF,TGTGCCAGCAGTGATACTAGATGGAGCACAGATACGCAGTATTTT
NA,TRBV19,TRBJ2-1,once,CASTPAVERNEQFF,TGTGCCAGTACCCCGGCGGTGGAGAGAAATGAGCAGTTCTTC